This T cell receptor (beta chain) was captured by sequencing in a study of response to subunit inactivated influenza vaccine. This clonotype has only a few counts. TCRdb called the RT-PCR reads again in MiXCR, with one record for every CDR3 protein. In the table there are about 240,000 distinct CDR3 sequences, 9% to 15% of which are singletons. Germline assignment: CDR1 SEHNR and CDR2 FQNEAQ (reference sequence). This CDR3 is 15 amino acids long. V lost 5 bases to trimming and J lost 0 bases; unmatched junction nucleotides: 6. The source is a middle-aged man who received an inactivated influenza vaccine. The V call is TRBV7-9, the J call TRBJ1-1, with 7 bases fitting TRBD1. The sequencing here drew on non-naive T cells sorted from PBMCs, taken approximately 15 days before vaccination. The DNA of the CDR3 is TGTGCCAGCAGCGCCTACAGGGGCCTGAACACTGAAGCTTTCTTT. This gives the protein CASSAYRGLNTEAFF.